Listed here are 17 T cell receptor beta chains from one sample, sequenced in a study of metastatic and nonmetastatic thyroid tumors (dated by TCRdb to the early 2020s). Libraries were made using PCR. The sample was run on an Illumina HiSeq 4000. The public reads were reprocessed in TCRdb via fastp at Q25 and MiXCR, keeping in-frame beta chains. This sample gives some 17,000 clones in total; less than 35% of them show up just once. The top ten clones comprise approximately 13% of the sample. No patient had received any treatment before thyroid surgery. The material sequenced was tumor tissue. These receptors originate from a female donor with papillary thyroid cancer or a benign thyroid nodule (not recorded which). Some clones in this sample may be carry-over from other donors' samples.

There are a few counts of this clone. CDR3 residues: CASRRAGYEQYF. CDR3 sequence (DNA): TGTGCCAGCCGACGGGCCGGCTACGAGCAGTACTTC. This chain links TRBV27 with TRBJ2-7; D uncertain. Germline V lookup: CDR1 MNHEY, CDR2 SMNVEV (reference sequence). This CDR3 comprises 12 residues. Trimming pared 8 bases from V and 3 bases from J, leaving 11 bases between.

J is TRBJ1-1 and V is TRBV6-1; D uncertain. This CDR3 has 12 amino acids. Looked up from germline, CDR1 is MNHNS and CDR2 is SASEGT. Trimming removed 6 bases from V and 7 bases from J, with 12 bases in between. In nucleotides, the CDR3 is TGTGCCAGCAGGGAATTCGGAATTGAAGCTTTCTTT. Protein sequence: CASREFGIEAFF.

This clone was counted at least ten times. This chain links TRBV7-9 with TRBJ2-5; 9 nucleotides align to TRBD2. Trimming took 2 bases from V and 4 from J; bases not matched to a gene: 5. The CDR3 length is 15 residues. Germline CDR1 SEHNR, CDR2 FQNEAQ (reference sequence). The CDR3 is CASSLSSGASETQYF. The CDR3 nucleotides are TGTGCCAGCAGCTTATCTAGCGGGGCATCAGAGACCCAGTACTTC.

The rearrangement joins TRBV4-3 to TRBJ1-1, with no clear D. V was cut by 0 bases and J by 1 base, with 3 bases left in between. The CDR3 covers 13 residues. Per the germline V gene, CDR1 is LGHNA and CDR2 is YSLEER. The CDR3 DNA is TGCGCCAGCAGCCAAGATCGGAACACTGAAGCTTTCTTT. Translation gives CASSQDRNTEAFF.

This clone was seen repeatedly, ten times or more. Written as DNA, the CDR3 is TGTGCCAGCAGTTTCAGCAGGTCCACTGAAGCTTTCTTT. Protein: CASSFSRSTEAFF. V is TRBV27 and J is TRBJ1-1; D is unclear. The CDR3 has 13 residues. In germline, CDR1 is MNHEY, CDR2 SMNVEV (reference sequence). V was cut by 3 bases and J by 4 bases, with 9 bases left in between.

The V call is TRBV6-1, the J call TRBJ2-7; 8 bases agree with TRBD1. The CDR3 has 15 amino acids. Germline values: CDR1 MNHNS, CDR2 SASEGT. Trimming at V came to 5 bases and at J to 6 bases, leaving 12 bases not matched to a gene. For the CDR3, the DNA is TGTGCCAGCAGTCCCTGGACAGGGACTCGCCGCGAGCAGTACTTC. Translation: CASSPWTGTRREQYF.

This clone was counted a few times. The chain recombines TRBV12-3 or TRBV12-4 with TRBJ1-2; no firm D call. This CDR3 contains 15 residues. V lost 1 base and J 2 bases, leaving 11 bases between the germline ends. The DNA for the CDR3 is TGTGCCAGCAGTTTAGGTTCCGGGCCGAACTATGGCTACACCTTC. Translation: CASSLGSGPNYGYTF.

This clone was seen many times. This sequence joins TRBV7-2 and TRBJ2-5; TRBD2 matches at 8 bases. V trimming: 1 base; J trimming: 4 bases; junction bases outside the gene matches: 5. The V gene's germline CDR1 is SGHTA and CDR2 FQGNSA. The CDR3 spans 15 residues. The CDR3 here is CASSLVSGNRETQYF. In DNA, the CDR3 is TGTGCCAGCAGCTTAGTTAGCGGGAATAGAGAGACCCAGTACTTC.

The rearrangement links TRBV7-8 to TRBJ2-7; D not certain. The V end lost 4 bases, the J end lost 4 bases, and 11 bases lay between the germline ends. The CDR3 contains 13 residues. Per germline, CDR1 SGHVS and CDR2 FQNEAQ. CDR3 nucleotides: TGTGCCAGCAGCTGGGGAAGTTGGTACGAGCAGTACTTC. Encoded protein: CASSWGSWYEQYF.

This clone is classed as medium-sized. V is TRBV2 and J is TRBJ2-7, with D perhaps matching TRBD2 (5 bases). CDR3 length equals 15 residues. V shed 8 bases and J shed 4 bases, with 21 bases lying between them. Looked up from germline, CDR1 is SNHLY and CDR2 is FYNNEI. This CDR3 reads CASGRGLIVTYEQYF. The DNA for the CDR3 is TGTGCCAGCGGCCGTGGACTTATCGTGACATACGAGCAGTACTTC.

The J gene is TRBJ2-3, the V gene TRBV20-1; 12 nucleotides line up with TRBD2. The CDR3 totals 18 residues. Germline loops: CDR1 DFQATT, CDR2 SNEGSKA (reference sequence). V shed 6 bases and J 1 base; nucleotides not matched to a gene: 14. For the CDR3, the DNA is TGCAGTGCGTTTGGTGGACTAGCGGGAAGAGAGGGCACAGATACGCAGTATTTT. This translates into CSAFGGLAGREGTDTQYF.

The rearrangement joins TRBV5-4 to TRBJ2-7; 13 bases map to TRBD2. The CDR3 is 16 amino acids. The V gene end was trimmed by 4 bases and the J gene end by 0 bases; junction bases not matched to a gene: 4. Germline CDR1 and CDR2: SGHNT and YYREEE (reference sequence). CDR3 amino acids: CASSKGLAGSSYEQYF. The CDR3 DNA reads TGTGCCAGCAGCAAGGGACTAGCGGGAAGCTCCTACGAGCAGTACTTC.

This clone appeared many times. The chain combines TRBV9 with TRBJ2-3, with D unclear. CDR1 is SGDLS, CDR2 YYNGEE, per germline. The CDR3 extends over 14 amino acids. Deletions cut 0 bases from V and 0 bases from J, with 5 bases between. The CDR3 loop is CASSVAASTDTQYF. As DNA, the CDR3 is TGTGCCAGCAGCGTAGCGGCTAGCACAGATACGCAGTATTTT.

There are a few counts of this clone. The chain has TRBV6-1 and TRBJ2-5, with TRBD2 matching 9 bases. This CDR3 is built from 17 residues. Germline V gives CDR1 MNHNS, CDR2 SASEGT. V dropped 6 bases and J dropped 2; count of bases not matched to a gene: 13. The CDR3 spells CASSQDRAGGKQETQYF. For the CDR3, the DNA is TGTGCCAGCAGCCAAGATAGGGCGGGAGGGAAACAAGAGACCCAGTACTTC.

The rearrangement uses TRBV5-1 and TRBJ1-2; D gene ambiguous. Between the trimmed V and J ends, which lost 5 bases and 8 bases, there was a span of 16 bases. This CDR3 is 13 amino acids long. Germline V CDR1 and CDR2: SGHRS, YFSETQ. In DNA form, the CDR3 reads TGCGCCAGCAGTTTCGGATCCGACCGGGGCTACACCTTC. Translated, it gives CASSFGSDRGYTF. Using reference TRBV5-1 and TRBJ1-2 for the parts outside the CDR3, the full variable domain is KAGVTQTPRYLIKTRGQQVTLSCSPISGHRSVSWYQQTPGQGLQFLFEYFSETQRNKGNFPGRFSGRQFSNSRSEMNVSTLELGDSALYLCASSFGSDRGYTFGSGTRLTVV.

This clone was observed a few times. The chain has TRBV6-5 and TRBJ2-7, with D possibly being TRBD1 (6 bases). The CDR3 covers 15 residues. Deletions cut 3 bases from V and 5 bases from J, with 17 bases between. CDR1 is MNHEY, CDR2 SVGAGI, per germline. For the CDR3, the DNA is TGTGCCAGCAGTTATGGACAGCTAAAGCTGGACGAGCAGTACTTC. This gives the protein CASSYGQLKLDEQYF.

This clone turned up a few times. This chain's CDR3 is CSAQEGSGNQPQHF. CDR3 DNA: TGCAGTGCCCAAGAGGGGTCAGGCAATCAGCCCCAGCATTTT. The chain carries TRBV20-1 and TRBJ1-5, with D perhaps matching TRBD1 (5 bases). This CDR3 is 14 amino acids long. Germline assignment: CDR1 DFQATT and CDR2 SNEGSKA (reference sequence). Trimming removed 6 bases from V and 2 bases from J, with 14 bases in between.